This paragraph covers one T cell receptor beta chain sequence. Its cognate antigen is unknown. The CDR3 is made up of 13 amino acids. V lost 5 bases, J lost 8 bases, and 13 bases lay in between. From germline, CDR1 is LNHNV and CDR2 YYDKDF (reference sequence). The authors prepared the TCRbeta library with unique molecular identifiers. Using its own MiXCR run on the PCR reads, TCRdb lists one record per CDR3 protein. The sample has approximately 980,000 distinct CDR3 sequences, about 31% seen once. This entry is derived from a study of T-cell reconstitution after alpha-beta-depleted transplantation in children. Findings and caveats of the study: Surviving recipient cells, namely T cells and thymic progenitors, were the source of high day-60 TCRbeta diversity in some patients. Two months or so post-transplant, alpha-beta T cells reportedly derived from several hundred expanded graft clones.

This specimen consisted of PBMCs, mostly from graft donor cells, obtained 360 days after TCRalphabeta/CD19-depleted stem cell transplant. This chain links TRBV15 with TRBJ2-1, with a possible D match to TRBD1 (6 bases). The source of this sequence is a boy under two years old who had a stem cell transplant for SCID, so the T cells may come from the graft donor. In DNA form, the CDR3 reads TGTGCCACCAGCGGCCAGGGGAGTTATGAGCAGTTCTTC. Translated, it gives CATSGQGSYEQFF.